The 16 T cell receptor beta chains below come from one sample, sequenced in a study of human T cells and chemical hapten exposure. Documented time point: pre-sensitization, week 0. Described treatment: therapeutic diphenylcyclopropenone sensitization with weekly scalp DPC. In TCRdb, the RACE reads were re-called with MiXCR into one record per CDR3 protein. The profile shows approximately 370,000 distinct CDR3 sequences, 5% to 6.5% of them singletons. The sample here was whole blood, taken in connection with sensitization to the hapten diphenylcyclopropenone (DPC). The receptors derive from a woman aged 18-29 years with alopecia areata. Some clones in this sample may be carry-over from other donors' samples.

The J gene is TRBJ1-4, the V gene TRBV29-1; D is unresolved. Germline V gene lookup returns CDR1 SQVTM and CDR2 ANQGSEA. Trimming stripped 7 bases from V and 4 bases from J, with 16 bases between. The CDR3 spans 14 residues. CDR3 nucleotide sequence: TGCAGCGCAAAGGACGGTGCTGATAATGAAAAACTGTTTTTT. Residues: CSAKDGADNEKLFF.

The V and J genes are TRBV6-1 and TRBJ2-1, with 8 bases that match TRBD2. Unmatched junction bases numbered 19, after V lost 7 bases and J lost 8 bases. The CDR3 loop spans 17 amino acids. From germline, CDR1 is MNHNS and CDR2 SASEGT. The CDR3 reads CASTTGGRGGGTYEQFF. CDR3 DNA: TGTGCCAGCACCACGGGAGGACGGGGGGGCGGTACTTATGAGCAGTTCTTC.

This clonotype showed up many times. This sequence joins TRBV29-1 and TRBJ2-2; 8 bases line up with TRBD1. The CDR3 length is 12 residues. J lost 6 bases, V lost 7 bases, and 4 bases had no gene match. CDR1 is SQVTM and CDR2 is ANQGSEA in the germline V gene. Here the CDR3 reads CSARTGSGELFF. The CDR3 DNA follows: TGCAGCGCCCGGACAGGGTCCGGGGAGCTGTTTTTT.

This clonotype was observed many times. The rearrangement links TRBV4-3 to TRBJ1-6, with D possibly matching TRBD1 (6 bases). V was pared by 0 bases and J by 8 bases, with 20 bases between. CDR1 LGHNA and CDR2 YSLEER come from the germline V gene. This CDR3 region has 18 residues. CDR3 amino acids: CASSQDLNFDRRDSPLHF. For the CDR3, the DNA is TGCGCCAGCAGCCAAGATCTGAACTTTGACAGGCGGGATTCACCCCTCCACTTT.

This clonotype was recorded many times. The rearrangement links TRBV4-1 to TRBJ1-1; D uncertain. Deletions cut 3 bases from V and 10 bases from J, with 24 bases between. This CDR3 contains 16 residues. CDR1 and CDR2 from the germline V gene are MGHRA and YSYEKL. DNA of the CDR3: TGCGCCAGCAGCCAGAATTTGCGGGGAGGAAATCGGCGAGCTTTCTTT. Translation gives CASSQNLRGGNRRAFF.

This rearrangement joins TRBV5-1 to TRBJ1-2, with a weak D call TRBD1 (6 bases). This CDR3 comprises 17 residues. The germline gives CDR1 SGHRS, CDR2 YFSETQ. V dropped 1 base and J dropped 3 bases, with 19 bases sitting between them. The CDR3 region has the DNA TGCGCCAGCAGCTTGACCCCGACAGGAGGCGAGTACTATGGCTACACCTTC. It specifies CASSLTPTGGEYYGYTF.

This chain connects TRBV14 to TRBJ2-5; no clear D. Germline CDR1 is SGHDN and CDR2 is FVKESK. Trimming took 5 bases from V and 4 from J, leaving 11 bases between them. The length of the CDR3 is 13 residues. CDR3 residues: CASSSQIRETQYF. In nucleotides, the CDR3 is TGTGCCAGCAGCTCCCAGATCCGAGAGACCCAGTACTTC. The variable domain in full, completed from reference TRBV14 and TRBJ2-5, reads EAGVTQFPSHSVIEKGQTVTLRCDPISGHDNLYWYRRVMGKEIKFLLHFVKESKQDESGMPNNRFLAERTGGTYSTLKVQPAELEDSGVYFCASSSQIRETQYFGPGTRLLVL.

This clonotype was recorded at least ten times. This sequence joins TRBV12-3 or TRBV12-4 and TRBJ2-3; 9 bases align to TRBD2. V lost 5 bases to trimming and J lost 5 bases; unmatched junction nucleotides: 11. This CDR3 has 16 amino acids. CDR3 loop: CASSQKILAGLDTQYF. For the CDR3, the DNA is TGTGCCAGCAGTCAGAAAATCCTAGCGGGACTAGATACGCAGTATTTT.

The chain has TRBV3-1 and TRBJ2-1; 9 bases are a match to TRBD1. The germline gives CDR1 LGHDT, CDR2 YNNKEL (reference sequence). This CDR3 spans 17 amino acids. V trimming: 0 bases; J trimming: 8 bases; junction bases outside the gene matches: 11. The CDR3 region is CASSQDPGQGLKDEQFF. CDR3 nucleotide sequence: TGTGCCAGCAGCCAAGATCCGGGACAGGGACTAAAGGATGAGCAGTTCTTC.

This clonotype has a count of ten or more. DNA for the CDR3: TGTGCCAGCAGCCAAGAAGTAGTGGACAGGGTCACCTACGAGCAGTACTTC. Its translation is CASSQEVVDRVTYEQYF. The chain carries TRBV3-1 and TRBJ2-7; TRBD1 matches 8 bases. The CDR3 is 17 residues long. The V gene end was trimmed by 0 bases and the J gene end by 2 bases; junction bases not matched to a gene: 9. CDR1 is LGHDT and CDR2 is YNNKEL in the germline V gene (reference sequence).

This clonotype was counted at least ten times. This sequence joins TRBV6-5 and TRBJ2-3; D is unclear. V lost 6 bases to trimming and J lost 6 bases, with 16 bases between them. CDR3 length: 14 amino acids. Germline CDR1 and CDR2: MNHEY and SVGAGI. This chain's CDR3 is CASSLKKGVDTQYF. CDR3 nucleotide sequence: TGTGCCAGCAGCCTAAAAAAAGGAGTGGATACGCAGTATTTT.

This clonotype was seen many times. The rearrangement links TRBV5-1 to TRBJ1-5; D remains ambiguous. V dropped 0 bases and J dropped 7 bases, with 14 bases sitting between them. Looked up from germline, CDR1 is SGHRS and CDR2 is YFSETQ. The CDR3 length is 15 residues. The CDR3 DNA follows: TGCGCCAGCAGCTTGGGACCTTCGGGAGCCCAGCCCCAGCATTTT. Translating it yields CASSLGPSGAQPQHF.

This clonotype was picked up a small number of times. The rearrangement links TRBV7-9 to TRBJ2-3; tentatively, D is TRBD1 (6 bases). Germline V lookup: CDR1 SEHNR, CDR2 FQNEAQ (reference sequence). V shed 5 bases and J shed 4 bases, with 19 bases lying between them. This CDR3 spans 16 amino acids. This CDR3 is CASSQGSSPRPDTQYF. The CDR3 coding sequence is TGTGCCAGCAGCCAGGGGAGCTCACCCAGGCCAGATACGCAGTATTTT. Drawing the rest from reference TRBV7-9 and TRBJ2-3, the complete variable domain is DTGVSQNPRHKITKRGQNVTFRCDPISEHNRLYWYRQTLGQGPEFLTYFQNEAQLEKSRLLSDRFSAERPKGSFSTLEIQRTEQGDSAMYLCASSQGSSPRPDTQYFGPGTRLTVL.

Regarding this clonotype: Its ends do not fully match the called genes, so a read error is possible. The chain uses TRBV24-1 and TRBJ2-3, with 9 nucleotides matching TRBD1. CDR1 is KGHDR and CDR2 is SFDVKD in the germline V gene. There are 12 residues in the CDR3. For the CDR3, the DNA is TGTGCCTCCAGCGGGACAGGGCCTACGCAGTATTTT. It is translated as CASSGTGPTQYF.

This clonotype was detected ten times or more. This chain links TRBV6-5 with TRBJ1-4; D call uncertain. Trimming stripped 2 bases from V and 2 bases from J, with 12 bases between. This CDR3 is built from 16 residues. Per the germline V gene, CDR1 is MNHEY and CDR2 is SVGAGI. The CDR3 here is CASSYAAGSTNEKLFF. The CDR3 DNA reads as TGTGCCAGCAGTTACGCTGCGGGATCCACTAATGAAAAACTGTTTTTT.

This clonotype was observed many times. The rearrangement links TRBV12-3 or TRBV12-4 to TRBJ2-3; 7 bases are a match to TRBD1. V gave up 2 bases and J gave up 2 bases; unmatched junction bases: 7. This CDR3 is built from 16 residues. CDR3 in DNA: TGTGCCAGCAGTTTACGGGACAGATTCCCCACAGATACGCAGTATTTT. Protein: CASSLRDRFPTDTQYF.